The T cell receptor beta chain described here comes from a study of blood T cell repertoires in COVID-19. Methods used by the authors: Reference gene primer amplification gave nucleated cell count estimates. Repertoires were generated with immunoSEQ multiplex PCR, while TCRdb's copy carries only in-frame clones and drops some. V, J and clone size reflect that table, while D and trimming were determined from the DNA. The data contain 45,000 to 60,000 clones, approximately 90% of them singletons. Germline loops: CDR1 SGHRS, CDR2 YFSETQ. The CDR3 extends over 15 amino acids. V was trimmed by 0 bases and J by 2 bases, leaving 11 bases between them.

Sequenced sample: peripheral blood. V and J are TRBV5-1 and TRBJ2-5; D possibly corresponds to TRBD2 (6 bases). The clonotype comes from a man between 50 and 59 years old with acute or convalescent COVID-19. The CDR3 DNA follows: TGCGCCAGCAGCTTGGAAGTCGGGGGACAAGAGACCCAGTACTTC. Translating gives CASSLEVGGQETQYF.